This T cell receptor (beta chain) was retrieved from a study of OX40 agonist ivuxolimab in advanced cancers. Study details: As their treatment, patients were administered ivuxolimab, an agonistic anti-OX40 (CD134) antibody. Every 2 weeks, patients received ivuxolimab intravenously, dosed at 0.01 to 10 mg/kg. A history of anti-PD-1, anti-PD-L1 or anti-CTLA-4 therapy was acceptable, and 40% had some.

Germline loops: CDR1 LNHDA, CDR2 SQIVND (reference sequence). The CDR3 has 11 amino acids. Trimming took 7 bases from V and 7 from J, leaving 7 bases between them. Method: immunoSEQ multiplex PCR; TCRdb's copy keeps in-frame clones and lacks some. Of some 150,000 clones listed, about 92% were seen once; the top ten hold about 0.93%. This clone is a singleton in its sample. Antigen unknown. The study, taken as a whole, reports: The average count of expanded clones was higher among CD8+ T cells than among CD4+.

The TCR was taken from an adult with an advanced solid tumor such as melanoma, head and neck, liver or kidney cancer. Material: CD4+ or CD8+ T cells sorted from blood, obtained in a trial of the OX40 agonist ivuxolimab. This chain links TRBV19 with TRBJ2-2; unclear D gene. The CDR3 region is CASISLGELFF. CDR3 bases: TGTGCCAGTATATCTCTCGGGGAGCTGTTTTTT.